Sequencing of this T cell receptor beta chain was carried out in a study of blood T cell repertoires in COVID-19. This CDR3 contains 12 residues. The germline CDR1 and CDR2 sequences are MNHEY and SVGEGT. V trimming: 6 bases; J trimming: 9 bases; junction bases outside the gene matches: 7. The table came from immunoSEQ multiplex PCR; TCRdb's copy has only in-frame clones and leaves some out. This sample has around 140,000 clones, with roughly 89% found just once. The origin of this receptor is a woman in her forties or fifties with active or convalescent COVID-19. Specimen: peripheral blood. This chain links TRBV6-2 or TRBV6-3 with TRBJ1-2; 7 bases align to TRBD1. The CDR3 loop reads CASSETGRSYTF. Here the CDR3 DNA reads TGTGCCAGCAGCGAGACAGGGAGAAGCTACACCTTC.